This TCR beta chain was profiled in a study of Graves' ophthalmopathy and Graves' hyperthyroidism. People with hyperthyroidism were aged 18 to 65 and newly diagnosed, under 2 months' duration. Scientists amplified the TCR beta CDR3 regions from RNA transcripts. HTBI-primed first-round RT-PCR preceded second-round multiplex PCR. TCRdb passed the multiplex PCR reads through MiXCR, listing each CDR3 protein once. The sample lists 500,000 to 700,000 distinct CDR3 sequences; 22% were seen once. The germline V and J ends were trimmed by 4 bases and 3 bases, with 13 bases remaining between them. CDR1 and CDR2 (germline): GTSNPN, SVGIG (reference sequence). CDR3 length: 13 residues.

The chain has TRBV30 and TRBJ2-7, with D uncertain. The clonotype was recovered from a woman younger than 35 with stable Graves' hyperthyroidism. Some clones in this sample may be carry-over from other donors' samples. Sequencing used peripheral blood. CDR3 nucleotides: TGTGCCTGGACTTCCGACCGGCGCTACGAGCAGTACTTC. It encodes CAWTSDRRYEQYF.